There are many counts of the clone carrying this TCR beta chain. Antigen unknown. Germline assignment: CDR1 SNHLY and CDR2 FYNNEI. After removal of 6 bases from V and 1 base from J, the junction contained 3 bases not matched to a gene. CDR3 length equals 15 residues. The sample comes from a study of T cells in Graves' hyperthyroidism and ophthalmopathy. From RNA transcripts, TCR beta CDR3 regions were amplified. A set of HTBI primers served as the primers for a first-round RT-PCR of the TCR CDR3. Via MiXCR, TCRdb re-called the multiplex PCR reads, giving one row per CDR3 protein. The sample lists about 520,000 distinct CDR3 sequences, around 20% seen once, with about a quarter in the top ten. Study-wide points: The authors' 13 V-J model separated ophthalmopathy from stable hyperthyroidism. Expanded thyroid clonotypes (above 0.001) were mostly also found in blood. Before onset, by a median of approximately 5.9 months, the model predicted ophthalmopathy.

The material sequenced was blood. The rearrangement links TRBV2 to TRBJ1-4; TRBD1 aligns across 9 bases. This TCR was recovered from a man aged 18 to 30 with Graves' hyperthyroidism. The CDR3 sequence: CASSLTGGTNEKLFF. CDR3 DNA: TGTGCCAGCAGCCTGACAGGGGGAACTAATGAAAAACTGTTTTTT.